One sample yielded the 9 T cell receptor beta chains listed below, sequenced in a study of cytomegalovirus exposure and HLA in healthy donors. In the PCR, 60 Vbeta and 13 Jbeta primers were used. Sequencing was performed with immunoSEQ multiplex PCR; in TCRdb, only in-frame clones are kept and a portion is missing. This table has more than 80,000 clones, roughly 74% appearing once. The sample consisted of PBMCs. These receptors all stem from a man aged 40-49 years in good health and CMV-seronegative.

This clone was detected a few times. The V gene is TRBV10-2, the J gene TRBJ2-5; 9 bases are shared with TRBD1. V lost 6 bases to trimming and J lost 5 bases; unmatched junction nucleotides: 7. Germline assignment: CDR1 WSHSY and CDR2 SAAADI. This CDR3 comprises 14 residues. The CDR3 loop reads CASRPGQGSETQYF. CDR3 coding DNA: TGCGCCAGCAGGCCGGGACAGGGCTCGGAGACCCAGTACTTC.

V and J are TRBV19 and TRBJ1-1, with a possible D match to TRBD1 (5 bases). Trimming took 5 bases from V and 1 from J, leaving 11 bases between them. There are 14 residues in the CDR3. Germline CDR1 reads LNHDA; CDR2 reads SQIVND (reference sequence). The CDR3 region has the DNA TGTGCCAGTAGTCCCAGAAGGGGGAACACTGAAGCTTTCTTT. Translation gives CASSPRRGNTEAFF.

This chain joins TRBV2 and TRBJ1-1, with D possibly matching TRBD1 (5 bases). Per the germline V gene, CDR1 is SNHLY and CDR2 is FYNNEI. The CDR3 is 14 residues long. Trimming stripped 4 bases from V and 3 bases from J, with 12 bases between. CDR3 protein: CASSGQGGDTEAFF. CDR3 in DNA: TGTGCCAGCAGTGGTCAGGGTGGTGACACTGAAGCTTTCTTT.

Note on this clone: Germline is not matched at one junction end, which may reflect a read error. V usage is TRBV7-2 and J usage is TRBJ2-5; D is perhaps TRBD2 (7 bases). Per germline, CDR1 SGHTA and CDR2 FQGNSA. The CDR3 extends over 14 amino acids. The CDR3 coding sequence is TGCTCCTCCGTGGGGGGGCGGTCGGTGGAGACCCAGTACTTC. Its protein product is CSSVGGRSVETQYF.

V gene TRBV12-5 combines with J gene TRBJ2-5; D is possibly TRBD2 (5 bases). The last part of the DNA fits TRBJ2-7 better; the J call may be wrong. Germline V gene data show CDR1 as LGHNT and CDR2 as FRNRAP. This CDR3 is built from 15 residues. The CDR3 region has the DNA TGTGCTAGTGGTTTGGGTCCGGACTTTCCCTACGAGCAGTACTTC. Amino acid sequence: CASGLGPDFPYEQYF.

J is TRBJ1-1 and V is TRBV2; 9 bases are a match to TRBD1. The CDR3 sequence is 16 residues long. In germline, CDR1 is SNHLY, CDR2 FYNNEI. V lost 5 bases and J lost 5; bases outside the gene matches: 12. CDR3 region: CASSLYRGPSGTEAFF. The CDR3 region has the DNA TGTGCCAGCAGTCTTTACAGGGGGCCGTCGGGGACTGAAGCTTTCTTT. Combining the CDR3 with reference TRBV2 and TRBJ1-1 gives the whole variable domain EPEVTQTPSHQVTQMGQEVILRCVPISNHLYFYWYRQILGQKVEFLVSFYNNEISEKSEIFDDQFSVERPDGSNFTLKIRSTKLEDSAMYFCASSLYRGPSGTEAFFGQGTRLTVV.

The V and J genes are TRBV6-1 and TRBJ1-1; D is undetermined. This CDR3 has 14 residues. Trimming cost V 6 bases and J 3 bases, with 14 bases left between them. Germline V lookup: CDR1 MNHNS, CDR2 SASEGT. This CDR3 is CASSYSGLHTEAFF. DNA for the CDR3: TGTGCCAGCAGCTACAGCGGGCTCCACACTGAAGCTTTCTTT.

V and J are TRBV19 and TRBJ1-4; D is unresolved. Germline lookup yields CDR1 LNHDA and CDR2 SQIVND (reference sequence). This CDR3 has 15 residues. The V and J ends lost 3 bases and 8 bases respectively, with 16 bases between them. DNA of the CDR3: TGTGCCAGTAGTATTTTCCGGGGTCGCTCGGAAAAACTGTTTTTT. Its translation is CASSIFRGRSEKLFF.

This chain connects TRBV29-1 to TRBJ1-1; 9 bases match TRBD1. The V segment lost 6 bases and the J segment 6 bases; nucleotides outside the gene matches: 11. Germline V gene data show CDR1 as SQVTM and CDR2 as ANQGSEA. This CDR3 is built from 14 residues. The CDR3 DNA reads TGCAGCGTCTCGACAGGGGGTGAACTCGCTGAAGCTTTCTTT. The encoded protein is CSVSTGGELAEAFF.